These T cell receptor beta chains were read from a single sample in a study of T-cell memory formation after mild COVID-19. MiXCR was run by TCRdb on the 5' RACE reads, yielding one entry per CDR3 protein. The sample shows 350,000 to 400,000 distinct CDR3 sequences, approximately 15% of them seen only once. Sequencing used PBMCs or a T cell subset sorted from them (not recorded which). Every receptor here comes from a man between 18 and 29 years old who had mild COVID-19 (a few samples of this study predate the infection). Cell type and time point are not known. Each CDR3 is given with its conserved first and last residue. Each record gives: J gene, D gene, CDR3 length, clone size, V gene, CDR3 protein, CDR3 DNA. D genes are given only for firm matches. Clone size, where shown, is once, few, many, or a class for clones that have expanded.

J gene: TRBJ2-5; D gene: TRBD1; CDR3 length: 15; clone size: -; V gene: TRBV4-2; CDR3 protein: CASSSPGTVQETQYF; CDR3 DNA: TGTGCCAGCAGCTCCCCCGGGACAGTCCAAGAGACCCAGTACTTC
J gene: TRBJ2-3; D gene: TRBD2; CDR3 length: 15; clone size: few; V gene: TRBV7-2; CDR3 protein: CASSFGGGFPDTQYF; CDR3 DNA: TGTGCCAGCAGCTTCGGCGGGGGGTTCCCAGATACGCAGTATTTT
J gene: TRBJ1-1; D gene: -; CDR3 length: 13; clone size: -; V gene: TRBV7-9; CDR3 protein: CASSSRGWTEAFF; CDR3 DNA: TGTGCCAGCAGCTCTAGGGGGTGGACTGAAGCTTTCTTT
J gene: TRBJ1-2; D gene: -; CDR3 length: 15; clone size: -; V gene: TRBV20-1; CDR3 protein: CSARVASSPLYGYTF; CDR3 DNA: TGCAGTGCTAGAGTCGCATCCTCCCCCCTCTATGGCTACACCTTC
J gene: TRBJ2-1; D gene: TRBD2; CDR3 length: 14; clone size: -; V gene: TRBV10-3; CDR3 protein: CAITRLAGGREQFF; CDR3 DNA: TGTGCCATCACCCGACTAGCGGGAGGCCGTGAGCAGTTCTTC
J gene: TRBJ1-5; D gene: -; CDR3 length: 13; clone size: few; V gene: TRBV7-2; CDR3 protein: CASSFVGSQPQHF; CDR3 DNA: TGTGCCAGCAGCTTCGTCGGGTCTCAGCCCCAGCATTTT
J gene: TRBJ1-1; D gene: -; CDR3 length: 14; clone size: few; V gene: TRBV6-2/TRBV6-3; CDR3 protein: CASSYSHLNTEAFF; CDR3 DNA: TGTGCCAGCAGTTACAGCCACCTGAACACTGAAGCTTTCTTT
J gene: TRBJ2-1; D gene: TRBD2; CDR3 length: 16; clone size: -; V gene: TRBV27; CDR3 protein: CASSLWTRGNSNEQFF; CDR3 DNA: TGTGCCAGCAGTTTATGGACTAGAGGGAATTCCAATGAGCAGTTCTTC
J gene: TRBJ2-5; D gene: -; CDR3 length: 14; clone size: many; V gene: TRBV7-8; CDR3 protein: CASSLVAEQETQYF; CDR3 DNA: TGTGCCAGCAGCTTAGTGGCTGAGCAAGAGACCCAGTACTTC
J gene: TRBJ2-2; D gene: -; CDR3 length: 16; clone size: -; V gene: TRBV6-2/TRBV6-3; CDR3 protein: CASSYSKGDDTGELFF; CDR3 DNA: TGTGCCAGCAGTTACTCGAAGGGCGACGACACCGGGGAGCTGTTTTTT
J gene: TRBJ2-3; D gene: TRBD2; CDR3 length: 17; clone size: few; V gene: TRBV6-8; CDR3 protein: CASSYLPRGYGADTQYF; CDR3 DNA: TGTGCCAGCAGTTATCTCCCGCGGGGGTATGGCGCAGATACGCAGTATTTT
J gene: TRBJ2-5; D gene: -; CDR3 length: 14; clone size: few; V gene: TRBV2; CDR3 protein: CASNELTVQETQYF; CDR3 DNA: TGTGCCAGCAACGAGTTGACAGTTCAAGAGACCCAGTACTTC
J gene: TRBJ1-3; D gene: -; CDR3 length: 15; clone size: few; V gene: TRBV15; CDR3 protein: CATSRDSRAGNTIYF; CDR3 DNA: TGTGCCACCAGCAGAGATTCCAGGGCTGGAAACACCATATATTTT
J gene: TRBJ1-5; D gene: TRBD1; CDR3 length: 14; clone size: -; V gene: TRBV6-2/TRBV6-3; CDR3 protein: CASSWGTGIQPQHF; CDR3 DNA: TGTGCCAGCAGTTGGGGGACAGGGATTCAGCCCCAGCATTTT
J gene: TRBJ2-1; D gene: TRBD2; CDR3 length: 14; clone size: once; V gene: TRBV10-3; CDR3 protein: CAISPGLAGGEQFF; CDR3 DNA: TGTGCCATCAGCCCGGGACTAGCAGGTGGTGAGCAGTTCTTC
J gene: TRBJ1-6; D gene: -; CDR3 length: 16; clone size: -; V gene: TRBV12-3/TRBV12-4; CDR3 protein: CASSDTGSSYNSPLHF; CDR3 DNA: TGTGCCAGCAGCGATACAGGGAGTTCCTATAATTCACCCCTCCACTTT
J gene: TRBJ2-3; D gene: TRBD2; CDR3 length: 15; clone size: -; V gene: TRBV19; CDR3 protein: CASTDSGRYTDTQYF; CDR3 DNA: TGTGCCAGTACGGATAGCGGGAGATACACAGATACGCAGTATTTT
J gene: TRBJ1-3; D gene: -; CDR3 length: 14; clone size: many; V gene: TRBV19; CDR3 protein: CASSVTRSGNTIYF; CDR3 DNA: TGTGCCAGTAGTGTGACCCGCTCTGGAAACACCATATATTTT
J gene: TRBJ2-7; D gene: -; CDR3 length: 13; clone size: few; V gene: TRBV12-3/TRBV12-4; CDR3 protein: CASSLGGAAWQYF; CDR3 DNA: TGTGCCAGCAGTTTAGGCGGGGCGGCTTGGCAGTACTTC
J gene: TRBJ1-1; D gene: TRBD1; CDR3 length: 14; clone size: many; V gene: TRBV4-1; CDR3 protein: CASSRDRGNTEAFF; CDR3 DNA: TGCGCCAGCAGCCGGGACAGGGGGAACACTGAAGCTTTCTTT
J gene: TRBJ2-3; D gene: -; CDR3 length: 13; clone size: few; V gene: TRBV28; CDR3 protein: CATLGQGRDTQYF; CDR3 DNA: TGTGCCACCCTCGGGCAGGGGCGAGATACGCAGTATTTT
J gene: TRBJ2-3; D gene: -; CDR3 length: 14; clone size: -; V gene: TRBV7-2; CDR3 protein: CASSIGGFTDTQYF; CDR3 DNA: TGTGCCAGCAGTATTGGCGGTTTCACAGATACGCAGTATTTT
J gene: TRBJ2-7; D gene: -; CDR3 length: 17; clone size: many; V gene: TRBV6-5; CDR3 protein: CASSYLGPTGAPYEQYF; CDR3 DNA: TGTGCCAGCAGTTACTTGGGGCCGACGGGGGCACCCTACGAGCAGTACTTC
J gene: TRBJ1-1; D gene: -; CDR3 length: 13; clone size: -; V gene: TRBV28; CDR3 protein: CASSFVLEAEAFF; CDR3 DNA: TGTGCCAGCAGTTTCGTGCTGGAGGCTGAAGCTTTCTTT
J gene: TRBJ2-1; D gene: -; CDR3 length: 18; clone size: few; V gene: TRBV23-1; CDR3 protein: CASSRKGPGGTKGDEQFF; CDR3 DNA: TGCGCCAGCAGTCGTAAAGGCCCTGGGGGGACCAAGGGGGATGAGCAGTTCTTC
J gene: TRBJ2-3; D gene: TRBD2; CDR3 length: 15; clone size: few; V gene: TRBV7-6; CDR3 protein: CASSLVGTITDTQYF; CDR3 DNA: TGTGCCAGCAGCTTAGTTGGGACTATCACAGATACGCAGTATTTT
J gene: TRBJ2-1; D gene: TRBD2; CDR3 length: 14; clone size: few; V gene: TRBV5-1; CDR3 protein: CASSLQRGKDEQFF; CDR3 DNA: TGCGCCAGCAGCTTGCAGCGGGGGAAGGATGAGCAGTTCTTC
J gene: TRBJ2-1; D gene: TRBD1; CDR3 length: 14; clone size: many; V gene: TRBV7-2; CDR3 protein: CASSADRGQVEQFF; CDR3 DNA: TGTGCCAGCAGCGCAGACAGGGGGCAAGTTGAGCAGTTCTTC
J gene: TRBJ2-7; D gene: TRBD2; CDR3 length: 15; clone size: few; V gene: TRBV25-1; CDR3 protein: CASSELAGTTYEQYF; CDR3 DNA: TGTGCCAGCAGTGAACTAGCGGGGACCACATACGAGCAGTACTTC
J gene: TRBJ2-1; D gene: TRBD1; CDR3 length: 16; clone size: many; V gene: TRBV12-3/TRBV12-4; CDR3 protein: CASSLAQGAGGNEQFF; CDR3 DNA: TGTGCCAGCAGTTTAGCGCAGGGCGCAGGGGGCAATGAGCAGTTCTTC
J gene: TRBJ2-1; D gene: TRBD2; CDR3 length: 16; clone size: many; V gene: TRBV4-2; CDR3 protein: CASSQDPAGGYNEQFF; CDR3 DNA: TGTGCCAGCAGCCAAGATCCAGCGGGGGGGTACAATGAGCAGTTCTTC
J gene: TRBJ1-2; D gene: TRBD1; CDR3 length: 14; clone size: few; V gene: TRBV9; CDR3 protein: CASSAGTGGLGYTF; CDR3 DNA: TGTGCCAGCAGCGCCGGGACAGGGGGTTTAGGCTACACCTTC
J gene: TRBJ2-1; D gene: TRBD1; CDR3 length: 14; clone size: few; V gene: TRBV28; CDR3 protein: CASSGLQGNNEQFF; CDR3 DNA: TGTGCCAGCAGTGGGCTACAGGGGAACAATGAGCAGTTCTTC
J gene: TRBJ2-1; D gene: TRBD1; CDR3 length: 16; clone size: few; V gene: TRBV7-8; CDR3 protein: CASSLGDRGYYNEQFF; CDR3 DNA: TGTGCCAGCAGCTTGGGAGACAGGGGATATTACAATGAGCAGTTCTTC